This TCR beta chain derives from a study of blood T cell repertoires in COVID-19. As processed by the authors: Reference gene primer amplification gave estimated nucleated cell counts. The assay was immunoSEQ multiplex PCR, and TCRdb's table has in-frame clones only and misses some. Clonal size and the V and J genes are those of that table, whereas D and trimming came from the DNA. The repertoire holds about 69,000 clones, with around 93% as singletons. Sequencing was carried out using peripheral blood. This receptor was identified in a woman between 55 and 75 years old with active COVID-19.

CDR3 in DNA: TGTGCCAGCAGTTCCAGGGTGTGGGGCACTGAAGCTTTCTTT. Its translation is CASSSRVWGTEAFF. The rearrangement joins TRBV28 to TRBJ1-1; possibly TRBD1 for D (5 bases). V shed 4 bases and J shed 4 bases, with 13 bases lying between them. Germline assignment: CDR1 MDHEN and CDR2 SYDVKM. The CDR3 sequence is 14 residues long.